The 26 T cell receptor beta chains presented below share a single source sample, sequenced in a study of response to subunit inactivated influenza vaccine (dated 2018 in TCRdb). Libraries were prepared through RT-PCR. Sequenced using an Illumina HiSeq 2500. TCRdb passed the public sequencing reads through fastp at Q25 and MiXCR, retaining productive beta sequences. Each entry is one CDR3 protein sequence, shown with its most common DNA and genes. The sample has around 750,000 distinct CDR3 sequences on record, about 20% of them singletons. Roughly 10% of the sample belongs to the ten largest clones. Sequencing used PBMCs from blood, obtained 5 days after vaccination. Every receptor here comes from a man aged 45-65 years who received an inactivated influenza vaccine. Donor details come from another sample of the same person, matched by shared clones.

This clonotype showed up just a few times. The CDR3 nucleotides are TGTGCCAGCAGTTCCCCCGTTTTAACTAGCGGAACTAGCACAGATACGCAGTATTTT. This encodes CASSSPVLTSGTSTDTQYF. This rearrangement joins TRBV6-2 or TRBV6-3 to TRBJ2-3, with 8 bases aligning to TRBD2. The V segment lost 4 bases and the J segment 0 bases; nucleotides outside the gene matches: 15. CDR1 is MNHEY and CDR2 is SVGEGT in the germline V gene. The CDR3 covers 19 residues.

The table lists this clonotype with many counts. A much larger clone sits a single nucleotide away, making a read error possible. CDR3 coding DNA: TGTGCCAGCAGCCATTACAATGAGCAGTTCTTC. The encoded protein is CASSHYNEQFF. The chain is built from TRBV3-1 and TRBJ2-1, with D uncertain. CDR1 LGHDT and CDR2 YNNKEL come from the germline V gene (reference sequence). Between the trimmed V and J ends, which lost 3 bases and 4 bases, there was a span of 1 base. The CDR3 is 11 residues long.

Concerning this clonotype itself: One junction end does not reproduce the germline sequence, and a read error may be involved. V usage is TRBV10-3 and J usage is TRBJ2-5, with 9 bases that match TRBD2. From germline, CDR1 is ENHRY and CDR2 SYGVKD. CDR3 length: 13 residues. The CDR3 region has the DNA TGTGCCATCACTGAGGGACTAGCACAGACCCAGTACTTC. This sequence encodes CAITEGLAQTQYF.

This clonotype was observed a few times. This chain joins TRBV7-9 and TRBJ1-2; D ambiguous. Trimming stripped 5 bases from V and 2 bases from J, with 12 bases between. The CDR3 loop spans 14 amino acids. CDR1 and CDR2 (germline): SEHNR, FQNEAQ (reference sequence). The CDR3 sequence is CASSPKRDNYGYTF. The CDR3 DNA sequence: TGTGCCAGCAGCCCGAAACGAGACAACTATGGCTACACCTTC. Together with reference TRBV7-9 and TRBJ1-2, the CDR3 gives the full variable domain: DTGVSQNPRHKITKRGQNVTFRCDPISEHNRLYWYRQTLGQGPEFLTYFQNEAQLEKSRLLSDRFSAERPKGSFSTLEIQRTEQGDSAMYLCASSPKRDNYGYTFGSGTRLTVV.

Only a few counts were recorded for this clonotype. CDR3: CASSLVGRSTYEQYF. In nucleotides, the CDR3 is TGTGCCAGCAGCTTAGTCGGCAGGAGCACCTACGAGCAGTACTTC. The chain joins TRBV7-9 to TRBJ2-7; D gene ambiguous. The germline CDR1 and CDR2 sequences are SEHNR and FQNEAQ (reference sequence). There are 15 residues in the CDR3. V gave up 1 base and J gave up 2 bases, with 12 bases separating them.

This chain connects TRBV12-3 or TRBV12-4 to TRBJ2-3; 13 bases fit TRBD2. Trimming took 0 bases from V and 2 from J; bases not matched to a gene: 2. The length of the CDR3 is 17 residues. CDR3: CASSLAGLAGITDTQYF. CDR3 DNA sequence: TGTGCCAGCAGTTTAGCGGGACTAGCGGGAATCACAGATACGCAGTATTTT.

This chain uses TRBV7-9 with TRBJ2-7; TRBD1 matches at 9 bases. This CDR3 spans 15 amino acids. V trimming: 4 bases; J trimming: 5 bases; junction bases outside the gene matches: 9. Germline lookup yields CDR1 SEHNR and CDR2 FQNEAQ (reference sequence). CDR3 bases: TGTGCCAGCAGCTCTACAGGGGGCGGTCTGAACGAGCAGTACTTC. This encodes CASSSTGGGLNEQYF.

This clonotype was seen more than once but under ten times. The CDR3 DNA is TGTGCCAGCAGTTTTCGGGACTCGCTTTACGAGCAGTACTTC. Amino acid sequence: CASSFRDSLYEQYF. The chain couples TRBV6-2 or TRBV6-3 to TRBJ2-7; possible D gene TRBD2, 6 bases. V was shortened by 4 bases and J by 4 bases, with 14 bases between the two germline ends. CDR3 length: 14 residues. Germline V gene lookup returns CDR1 MNHEY and CDR2 SVGEGT.

The rearrangement uses TRBV20-1 and TRBJ2-3; D perhaps matches TRBD2 (7 bases). Germline CDR1 reads DFQATT; CDR2 reads SNEGSKA (reference sequence). Trimming shortened V by 6 bases and J by 4 bases, and 20 bases separated the two germline ends. The CDR3 has 15 amino acids. Here the CDR3 DNA reads TGCAGTGCGGGGGGTAAGGGGGGGCACGCAGATACGCAGTATTTT. Amino acids: CSAGGKGGHADTQYF.

The rearrangement uses TRBV10-3 and TRBJ2-5; D is possibly TRBD1 (6 bases). CDR1 and CDR2 from the germline V gene are ENHRY and SYGVKD. Trimming left V 6 bases short and J 5 bases short, with 13 bases between. The CDR3 consists of 13 residues. The CDR3 sequence is CAIRRPGDETQYF. CDR3 DNA: TGTGCCATCAGGCGGCCAGGGGACGAGACCCAGTACTTC.

This clonotype was picked up a small number of times. This chain links TRBV4-3 with TRBJ2-5; D is possibly TRBD1 (6 bases). The germline V and J ends were trimmed by 0 bases and 2 bases, with 10 bases remaining between them. The length of the CDR3 is 15 residues. Germline loops: CDR1 LGHNA, CDR2 YSLEER. CDR3 nucleotides: TGCGCCAGCAGCCAAGACTACAGGGAACAAGAGACCCAGTACTTC. Protein sequence: CASSQDYREQETQYF.

V and J are TRBV7-2 and TRBJ2-1; D is perhaps TRBD1 or TRBD2 (6 bases each). CDR1 and CDR2 from the germline V gene are SGHTA and FQGNSA. The length of the CDR3 is 15 residues. V gave up 10 bases and J gave up 6 bases, with 22 bases separating them. CDR3 residues: CATTLRGVLGNEQFF. The CDR3 nucleotides read TGTGCCACCACCCTAAGGGGGGTATTAGGCAATGAGCAGTTCTTC.

The rearrangement links TRBV7-2 to TRBJ1-4, with D perhaps matching TRBD1 (6 bases). There are 13 residues in the CDR3. Germline CDR1 SGHTA, CDR2 FQGNSA. Trimming stripped 5 bases from V and 8 bases from J, with 12 bases between. The CDR3 DNA sequence: TGTGCCAGCAGCACAGGGTATGGCGAAAAACTGTTTTTT. Translated, it gives CASSTGYGEKLFF.

A word on this clonotype: Relative to the germline gene, one junction end is altered; a read error may explain this. This chain links TRBV20-1 with TRBJ1-4; TRBD1 might be the D (5 bases). The germline V gene has CDR1 DFQATT and CDR2 SNEGSKA (reference sequence). The CDR3 spans 11 residues. CDR3: CGAPSGGKLFF. The CDR3 DNA reads as TGCGGTGCCCCTAGTGGGGGGAAACTGTTTTTT.

At least ten counts were recorded for this clonotype. The chain combines TRBV10-3 with TRBJ2-7, with 12 bases fitting TRBD2. Germline V gene lookup returns CDR1 ENHRY and CDR2 SYGVKD. The CDR3 spans 17 residues. V lost 9 bases to trimming and J lost 3 bases; unmatched junction nucleotides: 15. CDR3 DNA sequence: TGTGCCATTTCCCCTTATACTAGCGGGGGGCGCAGCTACGAGCAGTACTTC. Amino acids: CAISPYTSGGRSYEQYF.

The J gene is TRBJ2-5, the V gene TRBV25-1; 14 bases are shared with TRBD2. This CDR3 has 14 amino acids. Germline V gives CDR1 MGHDK, CDR2 SYGVNS. J was trimmed by 4 bases and V by 7 bases; bases with no gene match: 2. DNA of the CDR3: TGTGCCAGCATTGGACTAGCGGGGGGAGAGACCCAGTACTTC. Residues: CASIGLAGGETQYF.

The J gene is TRBJ1-1, the V gene TRBV15; no reliable D call. Between the trimmed V and J ends, which lost 5 bases and 1 base, there was a span of 11 bases. The length of the CDR3 is 14 residues. Germline V gives CDR1 LNHNV, CDR2 YYDKDF (reference sequence). The CDR3 sequence is CATSPRYGNTEAFF. DNA of the CDR3: TGTGCCACCAGCCCCAGGTACGGGAACACTGAAGCTTTCTTT.

The chain links TRBV6-2 or TRBV6-3 to TRBJ1-1; a weak D match, TRBD1 (5 bases). Germline-derived CDR1 and CDR2 are MNHEY and SVGEGT. This CDR3 has 13 residues. The V end was cut by 7 bases, the J end by 0 bases, with 9 bases between. The DNA of the CDR3 is TGTGCCAGCAAGACAGCCATGAACACTGAAGCTTTCTTT. Its translation is CASKTAMNTEAFF.

The chain carries TRBV7-2 and TRBJ2-7, with a tentative D call TRBD2 (6 bases). Trimming shortened V by 2 bases and J by 0 bases, and 14 bases separated the two germline ends. Germline CDR1 is SGHTA and CDR2 is FQGNSA. This CDR3 contains 16 residues. As DNA, the CDR3 is TGTGCCAGCAGCTTATTAGGTAGCGGAGGCTCCTACGAGCAGTACTTC. It encodes CASSLLGSGGSYEQYF. Looking up the rest from reference TRBV7-2 and TRBJ2-7 gives the full variable domain: GAGVSQSPSNKVTEKGKDVELRCDPISGHTALYWYRQSLGQGLEFLIYFQGNSAPDKSGLPSDRFSAERTGGSVSTLTIQRTQQEDSAVYLCASSLLGSGGSYEQYFGPGTRLTVT.

This chain links TRBV6-2 or TRBV6-3 with TRBJ2-2; D unresolved. Trimming removed 6 bases at V and 7 bases at J, with 12 bases between. CDR3 length equals 13 residues. Germline CDR1 and CDR2: MNHEY and SVGEGT. The CDR3 DNA is TGTGCCAGCAGCAGCTTAGTCCGCGGGGAGCTGTTTTTT. Translation: CASSSLVRGELFF.

There are a few counts of this clonotype. V usage is TRBV2 and J usage is TRBJ2-1, with a possible D match to TRBD2 (5 bases). The CDR3 contains 12 residues. Germline loops: CDR1 SNHLY, CDR2 FYNNEI. V dropped 7 bases and J dropped 7 bases, with 11 bases sitting between them. The CDR3 DNA sequence: TGTGCCAGCAAGGCTAGCAGGAATGAGCAGTTCTTC. Translation: CASKASRNEQFF.

This clonotype was seen many times. The rearrangement uses TRBV20-1 and TRBJ2-3; 11 bases fit TRBD2. Germline assignment: CDR1 DFQATT and CDR2 SNEGSKA (reference sequence). V shed 1 base, J shed 2 bases, and the junction held 8 bases outside the gene matches. The CDR3 extends over 17 amino acids. The CDR3 DNA is TGCAGTGCTAGAGGTGGACTAGCGGGTCGTAACACAGATACGCAGTATTTT. Amino acid sequence: CSARGGLAGRNTDTQYF.

V and J are TRBV4-3 and TRBJ2-5; D is possibly TRBD2 (6 bases). In germline, CDR1 is LGHNA, CDR2 YSLEER. V was pared by 0 bases and J by 3 bases, with 11 bases between. The CDR3 is 15 amino acids. CDR3 residues: CASSQDRGLKETQYF. CDR3 coding DNA: TGCGCCAGCAGCCAAGATCGGGGACTTAAAGAGACCCAGTACTTC.

The genes are TRBV29-1 and TRBJ2-3; 10 bases fit TRBD2. The CDR3 spans 13 residues. Per germline, CDR1 SQVTM and CDR2 ANQGSEA. In DNA form, the CDR3 reads TGCAGTATCGGGACTAGCGAGGTAGATACGCAGTATTTT. This gives the protein CSIGTSEVDTQYF.

This clonotype was counted once. One end of the junction varies from germline; a read error may be responsible. The chain couples TRBV7-9 to TRBJ2-3; no clear D gene. The CDR3 extends over 12 amino acids. The V gene's germline CDR1 is SEHNR and CDR2 FQNEAQ (reference sequence). The CDR3 region has the DNA TGTGCCAGCAGCTCCGACAAGGGATCAGGCCTTTTT. Its translation: CASSSDKGSGLF. Full variable domain (remainder filled in from reference TRBV7-9 and TRBJ2-3): DTGVSQNPRHKITKRGQNVTFRCDPISEHNRLYWYRQTLGQGPEFLTYFQNEAQLEKSRLLSDRFSAERPKGSFSTLEIQRTEQGDSAMYLCASSSDKGSGLFGPGTRLTVL.

As for this clonotype: At one boundary the junction diverges from the germline segment, which might be a read error. This chain links TRBV5-1 with TRBJ2-1; possibly TRBD1 or TRBD2 for D (5 bases each). The CDR3 runs to 13 residues. Germline CDR1 SGHRS, CDR2 YFSETQ. DNA of the CDR3: TGCGCCAGCAGCCCCTCGGGGCTGAATGGGCAGTTCTTC. This translates into CASSPSGLNGQFF.